The 15 T cell receptor beta chains below come from one sample, sequenced in a study of shared clonotypes between healthy human individuals. Terminally differentiated effector memory CD45RA+ cells were left out of the naive CD8 fraction, which was CD45RO-negative and positively selected for CCR7. Assay: immunoSEQ multiplex PCR; the TCRdb copy retains only in-frame clones and omits some. The sample records roughly 890,000 clones, approximately 92% being singletons. Sequences were obtained from naive CD8+ T cells sorted from blood. The receptors come from a man in his thirties or forties in good health.

The chain combines TRBV27 with TRBJ2-5; TRBD2 aligns across 13 bases. Per the germline V gene, CDR1 is MNHEY and CDR2 is SMNVEV (reference sequence). The CDR3 is made up of 16 amino acids. The trim removed 5 bases at V and 5 bases at J, leaving 8 bases unmatched. CDR3: CASSPWGTSGKETQYF. The CDR3 DNA sequence: TGTGCCAGCAGTCCATGGGGGACTAGCGGGAAGGAGACCCAGTACTTC.

This clone has just one count. The chain joins TRBV21-1 to TRBJ1-4. TRBV21-1 is noted as a pseudogene. The CDR3 is made up of 15 amino acids. In DNA, the CDR3 is TGTGCCAGCAGCAAGACCCGGGTCTCGGGAGAAAAACTGTTTTTT. It codes for CASSKTRVSGEKLFF.

The rearrangement joins TRBV7-8 to TRBJ2-1, with TRBD2 matching over 11 bases. Per the germline V gene, CDR1 is SGHVS and CDR2 is FQNEAQ. V dropped 3 bases and J dropped 4; count of bases not matched to a gene: 5. This CDR3 is built from 16 residues. The CDR3 DNA reads as TGTGCCAGCAGCTTTTCCGGGACTAGCGGATACAATGAGCAGTTCTTC. Residues: CASSFSGTSGYNEQFF.

The rearrangement uses TRBV4-1 and TRBJ2-1, with 7 bases aligning to TRBD2. The germline V gene encodes CDR1 MGHRA and CDR2 YSYEKL. The CDR3 is 14 residues long. J was trimmed by 8 bases and V by 1 base; bases with no gene match: 5. The CDR3 nucleotides are TGCGCCAGCAGCCAAGGATCGGGAGGCGATGAGCAGTTCTTC. Amino acids: CASSQGSGGDEQFF.

J is TRBJ2-7 and V is TRBV27; TRBD2 matches at 12 bases. The J segment lost 6 bases and the V segment lost 4 bases, leaving 4 bases of the junction unmatched. The CDR3 has 14 residues. Germline loops: CDR1 MNHEY, CDR2 SMNVEV (reference sequence). The DNA for the CDR3 is TGTGCCAGCAGTTCCGGACTAGCGGGATCCGAGCAGTACTTC. Its protein product is CASSSGLAGSEQYF.

The CDR3 region has the DNA TGTGCCAGCAGTTACCGCCCACCGGGACCGTACACTGAAGCTTTCTTT. Its protein product is CASSYRPPGPYTEAFF. The V call is TRBV6-6, the J call TRBJ1-1, with D perhaps matching TRBD1 (5 bases). CDR3 length equals 16 residues. V lost 2 bases, J lost 3 bases, and 16 bases lay in between. The V gene's germline CDR1 is MNHNY and CDR2 SVGAGI (reference sequence).

Here the CDR3 DNA reads TGCGCCAGCAGCTTGTATTTGACAGGCCAAGAGACCCAGTACTTC. Its protein product is CASSLYLTGQETQYF. The chain employs TRBV5-1 and TRBJ2-5, with D possibly being TRBD1 (6 bases). This CDR3 comprises 15 residues. V was shortened by 1 base and J by 1 base, with 11 bases between the two germline ends. Per germline, CDR1 SGHRS and CDR2 YFSETQ.

This chain uses TRBV6-4 with TRBJ1-5, with D perhaps TRBD1 (6 bases). V was clipped by 7 bases and J by 7 bases, with 17 bases between them. Germline-derived CDR1 and CDR2 are MRHNA and SNTAGT. The CDR3 consists of 14 residues. CDR3 nucleotide sequence: TGTGCCAGCAAGAGGGCCAGGGGCGGGCAGCCCCAGCATTTT. It specifies CASKRARGGQPQHF.

V is TRBV9 and J is TRBJ2-7; 10 bases match TRBD2. Germline CDR1 SGDLS, CDR2 YYNGEE. The CDR3 extends over 11 amino acids. CDR3 DNA: TGTTCTAGCGGGAGTCAGTACGAGCAGTACTTC. Encoded protein: CSSGSQYEQYF.

The CDR3: CASSSDQETQYF. DNA of the CDR3: TGTGCCAGCAGTTCCGACCAAGAGACCCAGTACTTC. The V gene is TRBV6-5, the J gene TRBJ2-5; D call uncertain. The CDR3 has 12 amino acids. V shed 4 bases and J shed 0 bases, with 3 bases lying between them. The germline V gene encodes CDR1 MNHEY and CDR2 SVGAGI.

The chain links TRBV27 to TRBJ2-7; D gene ambiguous. Trimming left V 7 bases short and J 0 bases short, with 7 bases between. CDR1 and CDR2 from the germline V gene are MNHEY and SMNVEV (reference sequence). This CDR3 region has 12 residues. CDR3 DNA: TGTGCCAGCACCTCCTACTCCTACGAGCAGTACTTC. It is translated as CASTSYSYEQYF.

The chain recombines TRBV10-1 with TRBJ2-7, with TRBD1 matching 8 bases. This CDR3 contains 13 residues. The germline CDR1 and CDR2 sequences are WNHNN and SYGVQD (reference sequence). V shed 5 bases and J 5 bases; nucleotides not matched to a gene: 5. The CDR3 protein is CASSSGGFHEQYF. CDR3 in DNA: TGCGCCAGCAGTTCAGGGGGCTTCCACGAGCAGTACTTC.

This clone is a singleton in its sample. The V gene is TRBV7-9, the J gene TRBJ2-7; D tentatively reads TRBD1 or TRBD2 (5 bases each). Germline V gene sequence: CDR1 SEHNR, CDR2 FQNEAQ (reference sequence). The CDR3 is 17 residues long. Trimming left V 1 base short and J 0 bases short, with 16 bases between. The CDR3 DNA reads TGTGCCAGCAGCTTAGTCTTGGGGGAGAAGGGCTCCTACGAGCAGTACTTC. Its protein is CASSLVLGEKGSYEQYF.

This clone was seen once. The V gene is TRBV9, the J gene TRBJ1-2; 7 bases line up with TRBD1. The CDR3 loop spans 16 amino acids. J gave up 7 bases and V 4 bases, and 16 bases lay outside the gene matches. CDR1 and CDR2 (germline): SGDLS, YYNGEE. The CDR3 sequence: CASSSAGPGGRLGYTF. CDR3 bases: TGTGCCAGCAGCTCCGCCGGGCCAGGGGGGCGGCTTGGCTACACCTTC.

In this sample, this clone turned up a few times. This same CDR3 is encoded by further DNA sequences in the sample. V and J are TRBV27 and TRBJ2-7; D possibly matches TRBD1 or TRBD2 (6 bases each). The V gene's germline CDR1 is MNHEY and CDR2 SMNVEV (reference sequence). V dropped 0 bases and J dropped 4 bases, with 10 bases sitting between them. CDR3 length: 14 residues. Here the CDR3 reads CASSLSGGGYEQYF. DNA of the CDR3: TGTGCCAGCAGTTTATCTGGAGGGGGGTACGAGCAGTACTTC.